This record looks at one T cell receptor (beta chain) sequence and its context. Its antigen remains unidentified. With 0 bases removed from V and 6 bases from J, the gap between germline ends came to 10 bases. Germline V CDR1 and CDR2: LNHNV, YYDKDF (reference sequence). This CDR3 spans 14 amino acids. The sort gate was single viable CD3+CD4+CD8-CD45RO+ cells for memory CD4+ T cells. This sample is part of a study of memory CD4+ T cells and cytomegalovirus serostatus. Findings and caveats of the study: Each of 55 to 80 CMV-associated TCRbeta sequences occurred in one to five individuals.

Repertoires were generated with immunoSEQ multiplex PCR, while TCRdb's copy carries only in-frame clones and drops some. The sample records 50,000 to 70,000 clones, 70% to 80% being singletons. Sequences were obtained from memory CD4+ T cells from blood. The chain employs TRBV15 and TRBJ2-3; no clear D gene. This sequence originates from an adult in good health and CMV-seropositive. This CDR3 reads CATSRDKSSDTQYF. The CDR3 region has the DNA TGTGCCACCAGCAGAGATAAGTCGTCCGATACGCAGTATTTT.